The source of this TCR beta chain is a study of shared clonotypes between healthy human individuals. On the study more broadly: CD4 naive and CD4 memory each took three plates per donor, while CD8 naive took two and CD8 memory one.

Looked up from germline, CDR1 is SQVTM and CDR2 is ANQGSEA. The V end lost 6 bases, the J end lost 2 bases, and 14 bases lay between the germline ends. The CDR3 runs 13 residues. The study ran the assay at deep level. TCRdb keeps only in-frame clones here, not all; method: immunoSEQ multiplex PCR. The sample holds 1.5 million to 2.5 million clones, approximately 94% seen once. Terminally differentiated effector memory CD45RA+ cells were excluded from the naive CD8 cells, which were CD45RO-negative and positively selected for CCR7. As to this clone: Other DNA sequences in this sample translate to the same CDR3.

This sequence joins TRBV29-1 and TRBJ2-7; D could derive from TRBD1 or TRBD2 (5 bases each). Sequences were obtained from naive CD8+ T cells sorted from blood. The TCR sequence derives from a man younger than 30 in good health. Written as DNA, the CDR3 is TGCAGCGTGGCCGGGACGGACACCTACGAGCAGTACTTC. It encodes CSVAGTDTYEQYF.